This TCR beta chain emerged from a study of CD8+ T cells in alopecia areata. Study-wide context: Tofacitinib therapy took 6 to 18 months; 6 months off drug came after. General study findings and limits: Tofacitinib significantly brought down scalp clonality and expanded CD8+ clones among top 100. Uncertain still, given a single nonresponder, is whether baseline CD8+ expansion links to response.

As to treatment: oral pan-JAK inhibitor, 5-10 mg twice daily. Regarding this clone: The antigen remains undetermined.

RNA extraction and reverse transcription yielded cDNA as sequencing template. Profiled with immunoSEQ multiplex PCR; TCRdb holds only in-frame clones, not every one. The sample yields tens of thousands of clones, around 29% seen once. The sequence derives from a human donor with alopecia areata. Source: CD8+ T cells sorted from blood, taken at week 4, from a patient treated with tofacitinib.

The CDR3 here is CASSIAGDEQFF. The DNA for the CDR3 is TGTGCCAGTAGTATAGCGGGGGATGAGCAGTTCTTC. The chain carries TRBV19 and TRBJ2-1; possible D gene TRBD2, 6 bases. V gave up 1 base and J gave up 8 bases, with 6 bases separating them. Germline CDR1 LNHDA, CDR2 SQIVND (reference sequence). CDR3 length: 12 residues.